The present TCR beta chain was sequenced within a study of T cells in Graves' hyperthyroidism and ophthalmopathy (dated by TCRdb to the late 2010s). About the full investigation: Peripheral blood was collected at initial diagnosis, before any treatment. The roughly 100 discovery patients were randomly divided into training and test sets at a 7:3 ratio. The paper describes TCR Vbeta CDR3 sequencing of 135 peripheral blood samples, made up of 43 ophthalmopathy patients, around 73 hyperthyroidism patients and about 17 progressor patients. To identify TCR V-J signatures that set the groups apart, the researchers used a discovery cohort of 95 to 100 patients, made up of some 41 with Graves' ophthalmopathy and some 58 with stable Graves' hyperthyroidism. The study also compared thyroid tissue and blood T-cell repertoires from roughly six Graves' hyperthyroidism patients. Following sampling, methimazole starting at 30 mg daily was given to hyperthyroidism patients, and high-dose intravenous methylprednisolone was given to ophthalmopathy patients. Prospective prediction of ophthalmopathy was tested in an independent validation cohort consisting of 18 to 20 hyperthyroidism patients and around 16 patients who later progressed to ophthalmopathy.

This clonotype was counted a few times. Its antigen is still unknown. Base qualities are not recorded, but no much larger clone differs from it by a single base. The TCR beta CDR3 regions were amplified from the RNA transcripts. For the first round of RT-PCR on the TCR CDR3, the HTBI primer set was used together with the Qiagen OneStep RT-PCR kit. Libraries were constructed in a second round of multiplex PCR, after which size selection and purification were performed. The libraries were sequenced on an Illumina HiSeq2000 using paired-end 100 bp reads. As for the authors' bioinformatics: SOAPnuke was used to process the raw data, with reads discarded if the reads contained adapters or uncalled bases, had a mean Phred below 15, or lacked an exact constant-primer or identifier match. COPE v1.2.5 was used to merge the high-quality paired reads, and each unique nucleotide sequence was defined as a clonotype. MiTCR v1.1 was used to align clonotypes to the IMGT TRBV, TRBD and TRBJ reference segments. The analysis included only V-J combinations with a frequency above 0.0001, which together covered 99% to 99.2% of the repertoires. The TCS score was defined as the ratio of F50 (clonal expansion) to E x V (chaos), calculated using BLOSUM62-based TCRdist between CDR3 peptides within each V-J. Welch's t-statistics and random forest reduced around 520 V-J features to 10 to 15, which were used in a naive Bayes classifier (R e1071). In TCRdb, the public reads were trimmed at Q25 with fastp and aligned with MiXCR, with productive beta chains retained. Each entry merges the rows of one CDR3 protein and shows their most common DNA and genes. TCRdb's processing, not the study's, gives the V and J calls here. The sample table shows some 760,000 distinct CDR3 sequences, and 11% to 15% are seen once. The ten largest clones add up to 9.5% to 13% of the sample.

Study-level results and caveats: Most expanded thyroid clonotypes (frequency above 0.001) were also detected in blood, a finding suggesting that blood repertoires may reflect thyroid immune responses. No statistical method was used to set the sample size in advance, and investigators knew the group allocation. In cross-validation, a model built on a 13 V-J signature told ophthalmopathy apart from stable hyperthyroidism with roughly 87% sensitivity and 81% to 82% specificity, and in testing the same model reached 80%/75%. In validation, the model predicted progression to ophthalmopathy with roughly 70% sensitivity and roughly 75% specificity, a median of 6.5 months before onset.

Stable Graves' hyperthyroidism was defined as no progression to ophthalmopathy during 18 months of follow-up. The hyperthyroidism patients were between 18 and 65 years old and newly diagnosed, with a disease duration of less than 2 months. Exclusion was applied to patients with uncontrolled infections, other autoimmune diseases, pregnancy or lactation. Clinical symptoms, serum thyroxine and TRAb, thyroid ultrasound, and orbital computed tomography formed the basis for the diagnoses. PBMCs were isolated from more than 8 ml of fresh peripheral blood by Ficoll-Paque density gradient centrifugation. Total RNA was extracted with Trizol reagent, and quality was checked on an Agilent 2100 Bioanalyzer. The germline V gene sets CDR1 to LGHNA and CDR2 to YNFKEQ. From the cysteine up to the phenylalanine, the CDR3 has a length of 17 residues. Here the CDR3 DNA is all that survives: 51 bases in frame from base 1. V is pared back by 3 bases and J by 5 bases, with 20 bases lying between the germline termini.

The chain employs TRBV4-2 and TRBJ2-1; the D region is possibly TRBD1 or TRBD2, each matching across 5 bases. This receptor was identified in a woman younger than 30 with Graves' hyperthyroidism. Sequencing input: blood. The CDR3 amino acid sequence is: CASSQLTGTQGDNEQFF. The DNA sequence reads TGTGCCAGCAGCCAGCTTACCGGGACGCAAGGGGACAATGAGCAGTTCTTC.